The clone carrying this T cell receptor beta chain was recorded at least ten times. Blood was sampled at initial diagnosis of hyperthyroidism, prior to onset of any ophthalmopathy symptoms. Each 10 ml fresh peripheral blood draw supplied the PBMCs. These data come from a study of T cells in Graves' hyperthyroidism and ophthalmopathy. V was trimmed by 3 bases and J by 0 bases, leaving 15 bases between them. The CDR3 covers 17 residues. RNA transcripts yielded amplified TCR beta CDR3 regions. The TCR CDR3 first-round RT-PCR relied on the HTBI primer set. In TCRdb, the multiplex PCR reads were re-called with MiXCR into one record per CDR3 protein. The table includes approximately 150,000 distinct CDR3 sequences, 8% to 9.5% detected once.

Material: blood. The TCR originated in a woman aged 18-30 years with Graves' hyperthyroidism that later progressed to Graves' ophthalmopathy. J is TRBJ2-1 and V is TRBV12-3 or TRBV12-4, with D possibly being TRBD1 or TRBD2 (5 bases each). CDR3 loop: CASSFGGAGSSYNEQFF. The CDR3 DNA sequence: TGTGCCAGCAGTTTCGGTGGCGCAGGGAGCTCCTACAATGAGCAGTTCTTC.